This passage covers 19 T cell receptor beta chains from one sample sequenced in a study of blood T cell repertoires in COVID-19 (dated by TCRdb to 2019 to 2021). Library preparation was by the immunoSEQ multiplex PCR assay. TCRdb stores this immuneACCESS table with in-frame sequences only. Part of the clones is absent; in the studies checked, under half of the shortfall reflects unresolved V genes, and no reason is known for the rest. The sample table records 400,000 to 500,000 clones; 70% to 90% of these occur just once. Roughly 1.4% of the sample goes to the ten largest clones. Material: PBMCs or T cells enriched from blood (not recorded which). All receptors come from a young woman who had been exposed to COVID-19.

This chain uses TRBV24-1 with TRBJ2-7; D unclear. Per the germline V gene, CDR1 is KGHDR and CDR2 is SFDVKD. The CDR3 is made up of 13 amino acids. Trimming cost V 4 bases and J 3 bases, with 9 bases left between them. The CDR3 loop is CATSDTTDYEQYF. DNA of the CDR3: TGTGCCACCAGTGACACAACAGACTACGAGCAGTACTTC.

The chain uses TRBV28 and TRBJ2-7; TRBD2 is a possible D gene (6 bases). CDR3 length: 15 amino acids. Germline CDR1 MDHEN, CDR2 SYDVKM. V was cut by 3 bases and J by 3 bases, with 15 bases left in between. This CDR3 is CASSFERRGYYEQYF. The DNA for the CDR3 is TGTGCCAGCAGTTTTGAGAGGCGGGGCTACTACGAGCAGTACTTC.

This chain connects TRBV10-3 to TRBJ1-2; D unclear. With 0 bases removed from V and 9 bases from J, the gap between germline ends came to 8 bases. The CDR3 is 12 residues long. Germline CDR1 ENHRY, CDR2 SYGVKD. Written as DNA, the CDR3 is TGTGCCATCAGTGAGTCGATAGAGAGCTACACCTTC. Its protein is CAISESIESYTF.

V usage is TRBV4-3 and J usage is TRBJ2-3; 8 bases match TRBD2. J gave up 5 bases and V 3 bases, and 7 bases lay outside the gene matches. Germline CDR1 reads LGHNA; CDR2 reads YSLEER. The CDR3 sequence is 15 residues long. The DNA of the CDR3 is TGCGCCAGCAGCCAGTCAGCGGGGGAATTAGATACGCAGTATTTT. Its protein is CASSQSAGELDTQYF.

The gene calls are TRBV19 and TRBJ1-1, with unresolved D. The CDR3 consists of 11 residues. Germline V gene data show CDR1 as LNHDA and CDR2 as SQIVND (reference sequence). The V and J ends lost 6 bases and 7 bases respectively, with 9 bases between them. CDR3 in amino acids: CASRTDFEAFF. The CDR3 DNA reads TGTGCCAGTAGGACGGACTTTGAAGCTTTCTTT.

V gene TRBV25-1 combines with J gene TRBJ2-5; TRBD2 aligns across 10 bases. J was trimmed by 5 bases and V by 9 bases; bases with no gene match: 9. The CDR3 runs 14 residues. Germline CDR1 MGHDK, CDR2 SYGVNS. CDR3 sequence reads: CASGSSGSSETQYF. The CDR3 region has the DNA TGTGCCAGTGGATCTAGCGGGAGCTCGGAGACCCAGTACTTC.

The chain is built from TRBV6-5 and TRBJ1-3, with D tentatively TRBD1 (6 bases). The CDR3 contains 15 residues. Trimming took 5 bases from V and 1 from J, leaving 12 bases between them. Germline CDR1 is MNHEY and CDR2 is SVGAGI. This chain's CDR3 is CASSLDRVSGNTIYF. The CDR3 region has the DNA TGTGCCAGCAGTCTGGACAGAGTTTCTGGAAACACCATATATTTT.

The CDR3 coding sequence is TGCGCCAGCAGTGGGGCTAGCGGGACGAACACCGGGGAGCTGTTTTTT. Translating gives CASSGASGTNTGELFF. The rearrangement joins TRBV10-2 to TRBJ2-2, with 9 bases aligning to TRBD2. This CDR3 is 16 amino acids long. J was trimmed by 0 bases and V by 4 bases; bases with no gene match: 3. Per germline, CDR1 WSHSY and CDR2 SAAADI.

The rearrangement uses TRBV7-2 and TRBJ1-1, with D unclear. Trimming cost V 1 base and J 11 bases, with 14 bases left between them. In germline, CDR1 is SGHTA, CDR2 FQGNSA. This CDR3 region has 13 residues. The CDR3 is CASSLGPRVQAFF. The CDR3 nucleotides read TGTGCCAGCAGCTTAGGGCCGCGGGTGCAGGCTTTCTTT.

This chain uses TRBV18 with TRBJ2-3; D is possibly TRBD1 (5 bases). Trimming removed 5 bases from V and 0 bases from J, with 12 bases in between. Germline values: CDR1 KGHSH, CDR2 LQKENI. The CDR3 consists of 15 residues. CDR3 protein: CASSYRSPSTDTQYF. The CDR3 bases are TGTGCCAGCTCATACAGGTCACCTAGCACAGATACGCAGTATTTT.

The CDR3 sequence: CASSSRLAGAHTDTQYF. CDR3 DNA: TGTGCCAGCAGCTCGAGACTAGCGGGGGCACATACAGATACGCAGTATTTT. The chain links TRBV5-4 to TRBJ2-3; 12 positions agree with TRBD2. V lost 3 bases and J lost 3; bases outside the gene matches: 8. This CDR3 spans 17 amino acids. The V gene's germline CDR1 is SGHNT and CDR2 YYREEE (reference sequence).

The rearrangement joins TRBV2 to TRBJ1-5; the match to TRBD1 covers 12 bases. The V gene's germline CDR1 is SNHLY and CDR2 FYNNEI. The CDR3 length is 15 residues. Trimming took 6 bases from V and 9 from J; bases not matched to a gene: 9. DNA of the CDR3: TGTGCCAGCAGCCCACCGGGACAGGGGGCAAGGCCCCAGCATTTT. This sequence encodes CASSPPGQGARPQHF.

This chain uses TRBV2 with TRBJ2-7; TRBD1 matches 9 bases. The CDR3 consists of 15 residues. Germline V gene lookup returns CDR1 SNHLY and CDR2 FYNNEI. The junction had 6 bases not matched to a gene; V was cut back by 3 bases and J by 3 bases. The CDR3 region has the DNA TGTGCCAGCAGTGACCTCGGGACAGGGAACTACGAGCAGTACTTC. Protein: CASSDLGTGNYEQYF.

The rearrangement links TRBV28 to TRBJ1-6; D is possibly TRBD1 (5 bases). The length of the CDR3 is 14 residues. With 10 bases removed from V and 0 bases from J, the gap between germline ends came to 10 bases. CDR1 MDHEN and CDR2 SYDVKM come from the germline V gene. For the CDR3, the DNA is TGTGCCACTGACAGAGACTCCTATAATTCACCCCTCCACTTT. Protein product: CATDRDSYNSPLHF.

The V gene is TRBV27, the J gene TRBJ2-1; TRBD2 matches 7 bases. V dropped 5 bases and J dropped 5; count of bases not matched to a gene: 15. CDR3 size: 17 residues. Germline values: CDR1 MNHEY, CDR2 SMNVEV (reference sequence). CDR3 coding DNA: TGTGCCAGCAGTCTCCTCAGCGGCGGTAGCGGGCACAATGAGCAGTTCTTC. Translation: CASSLLSGGSGHNEQFF.

The CDR3 is CASSSSGGDTEAFF. The CDR3 bases are TGTGCCAGCAGCTCATCAGGGGGAGACACTGAAGCTTTCTTT. V gene TRBV7-9 combines with J gene TRBJ1-1; 7 bases map to TRBD1. This CDR3 spans 14 amino acids. The V gene's germline CDR1 is SEHNR and CDR2 FQNEAQ (reference sequence). The junction had 5 bases not matched to a gene; V was cut back by 4 bases and J by 3 bases.

The rearrangement uses TRBV30 and TRBJ1-2; tentative D call: TRBD1 (6 bases). The germline V gene has CDR1 GTSNPN and CDR2 SVGIG (reference sequence). V was clipped by 3 bases and J by 6 bases, with 17 bases between them. The CDR3 runs 14 residues. Here the CDR3 DNA reads TGTGCCTGGAGCTCAATCAGGACAGCGAATGGCTACACCTTC. It encodes CAWSSIRTANGYTF.

As to this clone: The junction differs from germline at one of its ends, possibly a read error. The CDR3 region is CASSQGLGVEQFF. The CDR3 nucleotides read TGCGCCAGCAGTCAAGGACTAGGAGTCGAGCAGTTCTTC. This rearrangement joins TRBV4-3 to TRBJ2-1; the match to TRBD2 covers 7 bases. CDR1 and CDR2 from the germline V gene are LGHNA and YSLEER. This CDR3 contains 13 residues.

V and J are TRBV7-3 and TRBJ2-1; tentative D call: TRBD1 (6 bases). V lost 5 bases to trimming and J lost 0 bases, with 14 bases between them. CDR1 is SGHTA, CDR2 FQGTGA, per germline. This CDR3 has 16 residues. In nucleotides, the CDR3 is TGTGCCAGCAGCCCGACGACAGGTAGCTCCTACAATGAGCAGTTCTTC. Amino acid sequence: CASSPTTGSSYNEQFF.